This T cell receptor (beta chain) is drawn from a study of shared clonotypes between healthy human individuals. Naive CD4+ cells were CD45RA-selected; the remaining cells were memory. Each cell subset's genomic DNA was divided evenly among several immunoSEQ plates. Method: immunoSEQ multiplex PCR; TCRdb's copy keeps in-frame clones and lacks some. Here the sample spans some 660,000 clones, approximately 73% being singletons. CDR1 and CDR2 (germline): SNHLY, FYNNEI. The V gene end was trimmed by 5 bases and the J gene end by 2 bases; junction bases not matched to a gene: 6. CDR3 size: 15 residues. This clone was detected only a few times. Antigen specificity is unknown. Study conclusions and caveats: Sharing across four donors was highest in naive CD4 (around 5%) and lowest in memory CD8 (around 0.4%).

The V call is TRBV2, the J call TRBJ2-7, with 10 nucleotides matching TRBD1. The sample was memory CD4+ T cells sorted from blood. Specified subset: CD45RA-negative fraction. The receptor was isolated from a woman between 25 and 40 years old in good health. The chain's CDR3 is CASSSDRGYPYEQYF. The CDR3 coding sequence is TGTGCCAGCAGTTCGGACAGGGGGTATCCCTACGAGCAGTACTTC.